This TCR beta chain was sequenced during a study of T cell changes during pregnancy in multiple sclerosis. This CDR3 region has 15 residues. The ends were cut back, 0 bases at V and 4 bases at J, with 13 bases in the middle. Germline lookup yields CDR1 SGHRS and CDR2 YFSETQ. This table comes from immunoSEQ multiplex PCR, and its TCRdb copy is limited to in-frame clones, with some not included. The data contain tens of thousands of clones, roughly nine tenths of them singletons. The chain couples TRBV5-1 to TRBJ1-1, with D possibly matching TRBD1 (5 bases). This specimen consisted of CD4+ T cells from peripheral blood mononuclear cells, obtained after pregnancy. This clonotype originated in a female donor in good health, enrolled as a control in a pregnancy study. The DNA for the CDR3 is TGCGCCAGCAGCTTGGGGGGGAGGGAGGGCACTGAAGCTTTCTTT. Its protein is CASSLGGREGTEAFF.